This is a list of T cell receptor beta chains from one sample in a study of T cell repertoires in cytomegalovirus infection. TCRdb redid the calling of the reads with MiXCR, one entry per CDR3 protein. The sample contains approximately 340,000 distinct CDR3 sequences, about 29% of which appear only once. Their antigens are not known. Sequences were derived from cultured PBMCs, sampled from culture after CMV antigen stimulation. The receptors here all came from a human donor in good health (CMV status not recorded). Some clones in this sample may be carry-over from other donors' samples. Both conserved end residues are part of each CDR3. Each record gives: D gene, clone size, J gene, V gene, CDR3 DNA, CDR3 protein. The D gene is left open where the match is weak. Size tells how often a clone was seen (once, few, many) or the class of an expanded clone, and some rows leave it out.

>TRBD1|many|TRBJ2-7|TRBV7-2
TGTGCCAGCAGCCCGTCGACAGGGCAGCGCGAGCAGTACTTC
CASSPSTGQREQYF
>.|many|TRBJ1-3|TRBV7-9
TGTGCCAGCAGCTTAGAAGAAGGAAACACCATATATTTT
CASSLEEGNTIYF
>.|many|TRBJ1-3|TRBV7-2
TGTGCCAGCAGCTTAGGCGGGGGCGGAAACACCATATATTTT
CASSLGGGGNTIYF
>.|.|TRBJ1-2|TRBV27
TGTGCCAGCAGTCCCAACAGGGTGGGCTATGGCTACACCTTC
CASSPNRVGYGYTF
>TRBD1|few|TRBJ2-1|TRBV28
TGTGCCAGCAGCCAGGGACAGTTTTTGTATGAGCAGTTCTTC
CASSQGQFLYEQFF
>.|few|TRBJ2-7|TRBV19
TGTGCCAGTAGTATAACGAGGTTTCAGCGATCGGGATACGAGCAGTACTTC
CASSITRFQRSGYEQYF
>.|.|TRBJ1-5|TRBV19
TGTGCCAGTAGTTTAGTGGCCGGGAATAATCAGCCCCAGCATTTT
CASSLVAGNNQPQHF
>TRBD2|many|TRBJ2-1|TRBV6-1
TGTGCCAGTAATGTTCAACTAGCGGGAGGGCCGAGGAATGAGCAGTTCTTC
CASNVQLAGGPRNEQFF
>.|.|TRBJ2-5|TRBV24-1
TGTGCCACCAGTGATTTGGGCGAGGGAACACAAGAGACCCAGTACTTC
CATSDLGEGTQETQYF
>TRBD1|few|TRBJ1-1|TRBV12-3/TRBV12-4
TGTGCCAGCAGGCGGTCACCGGGACAGGGGTACACTGAAGCTTTCTTT
CASRRSPGQGYTEAFF
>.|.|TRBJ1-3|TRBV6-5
TGTGCCAGCAGTTCAAGGACGGCTTCCTCTGGAAACACCATATATTTT
CASSSRTASSGNTIYF
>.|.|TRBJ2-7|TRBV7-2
TGTGCCAGCAGCCGGGACCGTAATACAATATACGAGCAGTACTTC
CASSRDRNTIYEQYF
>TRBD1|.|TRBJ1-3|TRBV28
TGTGCCAGCAGGCCCAGGGGGCGATCAAGCTCTGGAAACACCATATATTTT
CASRPRGRSSSGNTIYF
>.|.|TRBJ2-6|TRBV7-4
TGTGCCAGCAGCCCCCCGGGAAAAAGTCGGGAAGGGGCCAACGTCCTGACTTTC
CASSPPGKSREGANVLTF
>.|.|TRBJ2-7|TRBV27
TGTGCCAGCAGTTTACCTTCCCCTACAGGGACCACTTACGAGCAGTACTTC
CASSLPSPTGTTYEQYF
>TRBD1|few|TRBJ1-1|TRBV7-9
TGTGCCAGCAGCACAAAGGGACAGCTCTCCACTGAAGCTTTCTTT
CASSTKGQLSTEAFF
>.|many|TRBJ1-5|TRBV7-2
TGTGCCAGCAGCTTAAGAGGGGATCAGCCCCAGCATTTT
CASSLRGDQPQHF
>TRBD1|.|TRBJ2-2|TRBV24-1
TGTGCCACCAGTGTCGGACAGGGTTGGACCGGGGAGCTGTTTTTT
CATSVGQGWTGELFF
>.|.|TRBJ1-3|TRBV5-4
TGTGCCAGCAGCTTGGATGTCAGCTTTACGGACACCATATATTTT
CASSLDVSFTDTIYF
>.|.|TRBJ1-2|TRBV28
TGTGCCAGCAGTTTACCCGCGTCCCCCCAGGGCTACACCTTC
CASSLPASPQGYTF